The clone carrying this T cell receptor beta chain was counted many times. Its target is unknown. Germline CDR1 reads SGHAT; CDR2 reads FQNNGV. The germline V and J ends were trimmed by 1 base and 0 bases, with 9 bases remaining between them. The CDR3 length is 16 residues. The data belong to a study of CD8 T cells in ankylosing spondylitis. Study observations and caveats: Certain motif variants had earlier appeared in reactive arthritis synovial fluid and blood.

TCRdb used MiXCR to reprocess the 5' RACE reads, holding one entry per CDR3 protein. The sample lists 15,000 to 20,000 distinct CDR3 sequences, roughly 8% occurring once. The sample comprised blood. The receptor comes from a male donor with ankylosing spondylitis or in good health (not recorded which). The rearrangement links TRBV11-2 to TRBJ2-2, with D unresolved. DNA for the CDR3: TGTGCCAGCAGCTTAGTGGCTAGACCGAACACCGGGGAGCTGTTTTTT. Its translation is CASSLVARPNTGELFF.